This T cell receptor beta chain derives from a study of PD-1 blockade in mismatch repair-deficient tumors. Study background: Enrolled about 2012-2017, patients had progressing, pretreated mismatch repair-deficient cancers of approximately 13 types. Notes on the study in general: Tumor-resident clones, often absent from pretreatment blood, expanded after pembrolizumab and then contracted.

Germline values: CDR1 SGHRS, CDR2 YFSETQ. The CDR3 extends over 20 amino acids. V was clipped by 0 bases and J by 2 bases; unmatched bases: 14. This table comes from immunoSEQ multiplex PCR, and its TCRdb copy is limited to in-frame clones, with some not included. The sample lists roughly 120,000 clones, more than 70% seen once, with approximately 12% in the top ten. As regards this clone: As yet, its antigen is unknown.

The rearrangement joins TRBV5-1 to TRBJ2-1, with 10 nucleotides matching TRBD2. The source material was peripheral blood, sampled roughly 67 weeks after starting pembrolizumab. This TCR derives from an adult with mismatch repair-deficient cancer. For the CDR3, the DNA is TGCGCCAGCAGCTTGGTTTTGTCTAGCGGGAGTCTCACTCCCTACAATGAGCAGTTCTTC. Its protein is CASSLVLSSGSLTPYNEQFF.